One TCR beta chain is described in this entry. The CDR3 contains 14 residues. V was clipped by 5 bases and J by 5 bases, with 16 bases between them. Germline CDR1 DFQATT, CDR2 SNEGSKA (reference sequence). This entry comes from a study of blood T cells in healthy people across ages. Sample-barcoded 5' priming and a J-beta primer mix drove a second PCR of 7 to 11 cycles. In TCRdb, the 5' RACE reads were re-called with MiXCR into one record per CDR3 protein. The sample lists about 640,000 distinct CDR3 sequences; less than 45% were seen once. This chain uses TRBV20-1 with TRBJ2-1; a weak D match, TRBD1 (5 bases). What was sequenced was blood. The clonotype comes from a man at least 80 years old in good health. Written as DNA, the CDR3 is TGCAGTGCTCTGCCTGGACACCCTAACAATGAGCAGTTCTTC. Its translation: CSALPGHPNNEQFF.